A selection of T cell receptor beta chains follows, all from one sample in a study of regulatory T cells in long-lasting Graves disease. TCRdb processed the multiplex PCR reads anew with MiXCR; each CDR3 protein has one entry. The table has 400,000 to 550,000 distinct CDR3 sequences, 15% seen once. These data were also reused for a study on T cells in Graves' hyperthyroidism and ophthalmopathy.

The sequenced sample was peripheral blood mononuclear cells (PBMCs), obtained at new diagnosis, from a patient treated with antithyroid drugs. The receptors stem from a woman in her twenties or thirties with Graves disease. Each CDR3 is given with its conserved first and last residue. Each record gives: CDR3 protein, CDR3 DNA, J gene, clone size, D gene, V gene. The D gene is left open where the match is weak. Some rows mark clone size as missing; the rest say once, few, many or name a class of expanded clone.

CDR3 protein: CSAIQDLGLADYEQYF
CDR3 DNA: TGCAGTGCGATCCAGGATTTGGGACTAGCTGATTACGAGCAGTACTTC
J gene: TRBJ2-7
clone size: .
D gene: TRBD2
V gene: TRBV20-1

CDR3 protein: CASSMQGLGSYNEQFF
CDR3 DNA: TGTGCCAGTAGTATGCAGGGGCTAGGATCCTACAATGAGCAGTTCTTC
J gene: TRBJ2-1
clone size: few
D gene: .
V gene: TRBV19

CDR3 protein: CASSERMGGAGDTQYF
CDR3 DNA: TGTGCCAGCAGTGAAAGGATGGGGGGCGCAGGAGATACGCAGTATTTT
J gene: TRBJ2-3
clone size: many
D gene: .
V gene: TRBV6-1

CDR3 protein: CAWSVASRTYNEQFF
CDR3 DNA: TGTGCCTGGAGTGTAGCTAGCAGAACCTACAATGAGCAGTTCTTC
J gene: TRBJ2-1
clone size: many
D gene: .
V gene: TRBV30

CDR3 protein: CAISGLGSYEQYF
CDR3 DNA: TGTGCCATCAGTGGCTTGGGGAGCTACGAGCAGTACTTC
J gene: TRBJ2-7
clone size: many
D gene: .
V gene: TRBV10-3

CDR3 protein: CSAQHPGTSNEQFF
CDR3 DNA: TGCAGTGCTCAACATCCCGGGACTAGCAATGAGCAGTTCTTC
J gene: TRBJ2-1
clone size: .
D gene: TRBD2
V gene: TRBV20-1

CDR3 protein: CASKEVGANVLTF
CDR3 DNA: TGCGCCAGCAAAGAAGTGGGGGCCAACGTCCTGACTTTC
J gene: TRBJ2-6
clone size: once
D gene: .
V gene: TRBV10-2

CDR3 protein: CASSIAHRTSGIHEQYF
CDR3 DNA: TGTGCCAGTAGTATAGCTCACCGGACTAGCGGGATCCACGAGCAGTACTTC
J gene: TRBJ2-7
clone size: few
D gene: TRBD2
V gene: TRBV19

CDR3 protein: CASSYSSRLQETQYF
CDR3 DNA: TGTGCCAGCAGTTACTCGAGTAGGTTACAAGAGACCCAGTACTTC
J gene: TRBJ2-5
clone size: .
D gene: .
V gene: TRBV6-5

CDR3 protein: CASSQVPAANYGYTF
CDR3 DNA: TGTGCCAGCAGCCAAGTACCCGCCGCTAACTATGGCTACACCTTC
J gene: TRBJ1-2
clone size: few
D gene: .
V gene: TRBV3-1

CDR3 protein: CASLGTSTGANVLTF
CDR3 DNA: TGTGCCAGCCTCGGGACTTCGACTGGGGCCAACGTCCTGACTTTC
J gene: TRBJ2-6
clone size: many
D gene: .
V gene: TRBV19

CDR3 protein: CASISGVEAFF
CDR3 DNA: TGTGCCAGCATTTCCGGGGTTGAAGCTTTCTTT
J gene: TRBJ1-1
clone size: many
D gene: .
V gene: TRBV2

CDR3 protein: CASSLFRPGYTDTQYF
CDR3 DNA: TGTGCCAGCAGTCTCTTCCGGCCGGGCTACACAGATACGCAGTATTTT
J gene: TRBJ2-3
clone size: many
D gene: .
V gene: TRBV6-1

CDR3 protein: CASSPAGDTVYNEQFF
CDR3 DNA: TGTGCCAGCAGCCCCGCCGGGGACACAGTCTACAATGAGCAGTTCTTC
J gene: TRBJ2-1
clone size: few
D gene: .
V gene: TRBV9

CDR3 protein: CASRPGQGGQPQHF
CDR3 DNA: TGTGCCAGCAGACCGGGACAGGGAGGTCAGCCCCAGCATTTT
J gene: TRBJ1-5
clone size: .
D gene: TRBD1
V gene: TRBV28

CDR3 protein: CASSKGQGGSYEQYF
CDR3 DNA: TGTGCCAGCAGCAAGGGACAGGGCGGCTCCTACGAGCAGTACTTC
J gene: TRBJ2-7
clone size: .
D gene: TRBD1
V gene: TRBV2

CDR3 protein: CASRKGTPRGGELFF
CDR3 DNA: TGTGCCAGCAGGAAAGGGACCCCCCGGGGCGGGGAGCTGTTTTTT
J gene: TRBJ2-2
clone size: many
D gene: .
V gene: TRBV12-3/TRBV12-4

CDR3 protein: CASRPAGQAYEQYF
CDR3 DNA: TGTGCCAGCAGGCCCGCGGGACAGGCCTACGAGCAGTACTTC
J gene: TRBJ2-7
clone size: few
D gene: TRBD1
V gene: TRBV28

CDR3 protein: CASSGSGGNQPQHF
CDR3 DNA: TGTGCCAGCAGTGGCTCAGGGGGCAATCAGCCCCAGCATTTT
J gene: TRBJ1-5
clone size: few
D gene: .
V gene: TRBV25-1

CDR3 protein: CSADPLAGETQYF
CDR3 DNA: TGCAGTGCCGATCCCCTAGCGGGAGAGACCCAGTACTTC
J gene: TRBJ2-5
clone size: many
D gene: TRBD2
V gene: TRBV20-1

CDR3 protein: CATRLSGGANYGYTF
CDR3 DNA: TGTGCCACCCGCCTGAGCGGGGGGGCTAACTATGGCTACACCTTC
J gene: TRBJ1-2
clone size: .
D gene: .
V gene: TRBV28

CDR3 protein: CSARTWGSGNTIYF
CDR3 DNA: TGCAGTGCTCGTACGTGGGGCTCTGGAAACACCATATATTTT
J gene: TRBJ1-3
clone size: many
D gene: .
V gene: TRBV20-1

CDR3 protein: CASKGGFEEKLFF
CDR3 DNA: TGTGCCAGCAAAGGGGGCTTTGAAGAAAAACTGTTTTTT
J gene: TRBJ1-4
clone size: many
D gene: TRBD1
V gene: TRBV6-1

CDR3 protein: CASSEANLPRDEQFF
CDR3 DNA: TGTGCCAGCAGTGAAGCAAATCTACCGCGAGATGAGCAGTTCTTC
J gene: TRBJ2-1
clone size: .
D gene: .
V gene: TRBV6-1